Listed here are 14 T cell receptor beta chains from one sample, sequenced in a study of CD8 T cells in ankylosing spondylitis. Regarding the study as a whole: What appeared characteristic of ankylosing spondylitis blood was a TCR beta motif of eight or nine highly homologous variants.

MiXCR, applied by TCRdb to the 5' RACE reads, yields one record per CDR3 protein. Here the sample spans around 890,000 distinct CDR3 sequences, 10% to 15% being singletons. These receptors' targets are unknown. Sequenced: blood, either unsorted or a sorted T cell fraction (not recorded which). These receptors came from a male donor with ankylosing spondylitis.

The chain is built from TRBV4-1 and TRBJ1-1; 8 bases agree with TRBD1. Germline-derived CDR1 and CDR2 are MGHRA and YSYEKL. The CDR3 consists of 14 residues. With V trimmed by 2 bases and J by 4 bases, 3 bases remained unmatched. CDR3 DNA sequence: TGCGCCAGCAGCCAACCGCAGGGGGCCACTGAAGCTTTCTTT. Protein sequence: CASSQPQGATEAFF.

The gene calls are TRBV3-1 and TRBJ2-5, with D hard to call. CDR1 and CDR2 (germline): LGHDT, YNNKEL (reference sequence). The CDR3 has 12 residues. V lost 2 bases to trimming and J lost 7 bases, with 8 bases between them. The CDR3 spells CASSQNLGTQYF. The CDR3 bases are TGTGCCAGCAGCCAAAATCTGGGGACCCAGTACTTC.

This clonotype was detected only a few times. The V gene is TRBV20-1, the J gene TRBJ1-6; possible D gene TRBD1, 5 bases. The CDR3 loop spans 15 amino acids. Trimming shortened V by 0 bases and J by 6 bases, and 12 bases separated the two germline ends. Germline-derived CDR1 and CDR2 are DFQATT and SNEGSKA (reference sequence). For the CDR3, the DNA is TGCAGTGCTAGAGATTGGGGCAGGACTAATTCACCCCTCCACTTT. Amino acid sequence: CSARDWGRTNSPLHF.

The chain combines TRBV7-9 with TRBJ2-5; maybe TRBD2 (5 bases). CDR3 length: 15 amino acids. Trimming removed 1 base at V and 1 base at J, with 10 bases between. Germline lookup yields CDR1 SEHNR and CDR2 FQNEAQ (reference sequence). DNA of the CDR3: TGTGCCAGCAGCTTAGGCCAGACTACCCAAGAGACCCAGTACTTC. Translating it yields CASSLGQTTQETQYF.

The genes are TRBV7-2 and TRBJ2-5; D perhaps matches TRBD2 (5 bases). Germline V lookup: CDR1 SGHTA, CDR2 FQGNSA. This CDR3 contains 14 residues. The V end was cut by 5 bases, the J end by 2 bases, with 12 bases between. The CDR3 region is CASSPSFQQETQYF. DNA for the CDR3: TGTGCCAGCAGCCCTAGCTTCCAGCAAGAGACCCAGTACTTC.

The gene calls are TRBV9 and TRBJ2-1, with D perhaps assigned TRBD1 or TRBD2 (5 bases each). V was pared by 0 bases and J by 9 bases, with 19 bases between. CDR1 SGDLS and CDR2 YYNGEE come from the germline V gene. CDR3 length: 16 residues. CDR3: CASSVGAGSEGREQFF. CDR3 nucleotides: TGTGCCAGCAGCGTAGGAGCAGGGAGCGAGGGGCGTGAGCAGTTCTTC.

This clonotype was counted a few times. The V and J genes are TRBV19 and TRBJ1-1; the D gene is possibly TRBD1 (5 bases). With 8 bases removed from V and 5 bases from J, the gap between germline ends came to 15 bases. The CDR3 contains 13 residues. CDR1 and CDR2 (germline): LNHDA, SQIVND (reference sequence). The chain's CDR3 is CASGSKGETEAFF. DNA for the CDR3: TGTGCCAGTGGTTCCAAAGGGGAGACTGAAGCTTTCTTT.

This clonotype came up a few times. The V gene is TRBV12-3 or TRBV12-4, the J gene TRBJ2-5; 9 nucleotides align to TRBD1. This CDR3 region has 15 residues. The junction had 7 bases not matched to a gene; V was cut back by 6 bases and J by 2 bases. CDR3 region: CASRGDRVGQETQYF. Here the CDR3 DNA reads TGTGCCAGCAGAGGGGACAGGGTGGGTCAAGAGACCCAGTACTTC.

As to this clonotype: A much larger clonotype is one base distant, so this may be a read error. J is TRBJ1-1 and V is TRBV12-3 or TRBV12-4; weak D call: TRBD1 (5 bases). The CDR3 is 14 residues long. CDR3 sequence reads: CASVGAGMNTEVFF. As DNA, the CDR3 is TGTGCCAGCGTAGGGGCCGGTATGAACACTGAAGTTTTCTTT.

In its sample, this clonotype was seen a few times. The rearrangement uses TRBV2 and TRBJ2-7, with D perhaps TRBD1 (6 bases). Germline CDR1 is SNHLY and CDR2 is FYNNEI. The V and J ends lost 4 bases and 6 bases respectively, with 16 bases between them. This CDR3 region has 14 residues. The CDR3 region has the DNA TGTGCCAGCAGTGCCCAGGGGAGAGTAAGCGAGCAGTACTTC. Protein: CASSAQGRVSEQYF.

CDR3 DNA sequence: TGCAGTGCTTCCGGGACTGATCCAATCGAGCAGTACTTC. Protein sequence: CSASGTDPIEQYF. The V gene is TRBV20-1, the J gene TRBJ2-7; maybe TRBD2 (6 bases). The CDR3 covers 13 residues. V lost 5 bases to trimming and J lost 6 bases, with 17 bases between them. Germline V gene lookup returns CDR1 DFQATT and CDR2 SNEGSKA (reference sequence).

The gene calls are TRBV2 and TRBJ1-5; tentatively, D is TRBD1 (6 bases). V dropped 3 bases and J dropped 7 bases, with 16 bases sitting between them. This CDR3 has 15 residues. CDR1 is SNHLY and CDR2 is FYNNEI in the germline V gene. In DNA, the CDR3 is TGTGCCAGCAGTGATGTAGCGGGGGCGGTACAGCCCCAGCATTTT. Translating it yields CASSDVAGAVQPQHF.

The chain combines TRBV6-1 with TRBJ2-7; D remains ambiguous. This CDR3 comprises 15 residues. The V gene's germline CDR1 is MNHNS and CDR2 SASEGT. V lost 3 bases to trimming and J lost 2 bases, with 14 bases between them. The CDR3 sequence is CASSDTGSRTYEQYF. In DNA, the CDR3 is TGTGCCAGCAGTGATACCGGGTCCCGGACCTACGAGCAGTACTTC.

The table lists this clonotype with a few counts. This chain links TRBV7-6 with TRBJ2-2; TRBD1 matches 7 bases. CDR3 size: 16 residues. The germline CDR1 and CDR2 sequences are SGHVS and FNYEAQ. The trim removed 4 bases at V and 0 bases at J, leaving 5 bases unmatched. CDR3 sequence: CASSSYRGPNTGELFF. The CDR3 DNA reads TGTGCCAGCAGCTCCTACAGGGGACCGAACACCGGGGAGCTGTTTTTT.